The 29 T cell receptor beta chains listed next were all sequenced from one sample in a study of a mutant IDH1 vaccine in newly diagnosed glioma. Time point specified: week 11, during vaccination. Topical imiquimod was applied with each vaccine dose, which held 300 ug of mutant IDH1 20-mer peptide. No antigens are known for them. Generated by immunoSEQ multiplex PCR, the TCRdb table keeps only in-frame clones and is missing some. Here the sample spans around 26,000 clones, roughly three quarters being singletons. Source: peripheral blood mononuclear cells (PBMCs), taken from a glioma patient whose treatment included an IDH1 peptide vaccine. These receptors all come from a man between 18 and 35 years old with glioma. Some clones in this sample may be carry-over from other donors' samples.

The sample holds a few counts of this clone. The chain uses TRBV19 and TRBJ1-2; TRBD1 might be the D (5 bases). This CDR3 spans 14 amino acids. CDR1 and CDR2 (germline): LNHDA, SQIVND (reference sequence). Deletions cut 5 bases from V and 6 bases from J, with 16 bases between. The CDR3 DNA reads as TGTGCCAGTAGTCTCGGACAACCCTGGGATGGCTACACCTTC. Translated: CASSLGQPWDGYTF.

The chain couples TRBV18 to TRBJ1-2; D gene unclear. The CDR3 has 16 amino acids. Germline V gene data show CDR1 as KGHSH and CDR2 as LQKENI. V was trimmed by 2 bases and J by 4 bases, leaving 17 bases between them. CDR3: CASSPAAGEGGYGYTF. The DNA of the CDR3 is TGTGCCAGCTCACCAGCCGCCGGGGAGGGAGGCTATGGCTACACCTTC.

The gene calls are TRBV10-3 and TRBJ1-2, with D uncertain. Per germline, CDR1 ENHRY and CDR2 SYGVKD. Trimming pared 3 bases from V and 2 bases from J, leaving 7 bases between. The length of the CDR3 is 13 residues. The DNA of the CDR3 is TGTGCCATCAGTGAAACGGGCAACTATGGCTACACCTTC. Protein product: CAISETGNYGYTF.

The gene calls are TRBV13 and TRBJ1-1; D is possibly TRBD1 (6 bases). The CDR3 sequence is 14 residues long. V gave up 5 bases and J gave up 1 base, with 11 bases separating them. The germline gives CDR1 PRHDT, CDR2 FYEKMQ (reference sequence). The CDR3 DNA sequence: TGTGCCAGCAGCGCGACAGGCGCGAACACTGAAGCTTTCTTT. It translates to CASSATGANTEAFF.

Here the CDR3 reads CASSLQGLGTGELFF. The CDR3 DNA reads TGCGCCAGCAGCTTGCAGGGTTTGGGCACCGGGGAGCTGTTTTTT. This sequence joins TRBV5-1 and TRBJ2-2; possibly TRBD1 for D (5 bases). Trimming pared 1 base from V and 4 bases from J, leaving 11 bases between. CDR1 is SGHRS and CDR2 is YFSETQ in the germline V gene. This CDR3 is built from 15 residues.

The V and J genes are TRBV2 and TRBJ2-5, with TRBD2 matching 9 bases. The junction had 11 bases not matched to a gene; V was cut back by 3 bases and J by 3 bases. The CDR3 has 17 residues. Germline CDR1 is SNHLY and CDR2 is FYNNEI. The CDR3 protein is CASSELISLAGEETQYF. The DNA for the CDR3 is TGTGCCAGCAGTGAGTTGATCAGCTTAGCGGGGGAAGAGACCCAGTACTTC.

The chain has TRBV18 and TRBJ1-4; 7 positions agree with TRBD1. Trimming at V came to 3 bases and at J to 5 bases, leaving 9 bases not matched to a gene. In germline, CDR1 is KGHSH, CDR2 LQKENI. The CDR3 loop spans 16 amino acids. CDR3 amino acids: CASSPGTARKNEKLFF. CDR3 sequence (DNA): TGTGCCAGCTCACCCGGGACAGCCCGAAAGAATGAAAAACTGTTTTTT.

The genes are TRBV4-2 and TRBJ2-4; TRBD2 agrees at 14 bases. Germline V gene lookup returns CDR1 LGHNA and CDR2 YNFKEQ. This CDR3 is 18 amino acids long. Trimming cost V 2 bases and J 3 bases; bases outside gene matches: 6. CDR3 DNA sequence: TGTGCCAGCAGCCAACCGGGACTAGCGGGGGCGGGCAAAAACATTCAGTACTTC. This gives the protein CASSQPGLAGAGKNIQYF.

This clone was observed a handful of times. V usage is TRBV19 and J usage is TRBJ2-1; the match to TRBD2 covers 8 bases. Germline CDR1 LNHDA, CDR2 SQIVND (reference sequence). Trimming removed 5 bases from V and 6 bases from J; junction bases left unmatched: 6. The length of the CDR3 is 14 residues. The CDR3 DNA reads TGTGCCAGTAGTTCCAGGACTAGCTCCAATGAGCAGTTCTTC. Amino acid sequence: CASSSRTSSNEQFF.

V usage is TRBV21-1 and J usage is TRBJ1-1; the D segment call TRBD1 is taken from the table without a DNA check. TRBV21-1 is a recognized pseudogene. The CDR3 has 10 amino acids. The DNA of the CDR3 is TGTGCCAGCCGACATCTTGAAGCTTTCTTT. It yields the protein CASRHLEAFF.

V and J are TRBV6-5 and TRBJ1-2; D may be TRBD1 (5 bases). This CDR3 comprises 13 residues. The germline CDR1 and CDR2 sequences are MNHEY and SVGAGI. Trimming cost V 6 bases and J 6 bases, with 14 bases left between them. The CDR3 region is CASRQGTRNGYTF. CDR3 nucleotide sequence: TGTGCCAGCAGGCAGGGTACTCGGAATGGCTACACCTTC.

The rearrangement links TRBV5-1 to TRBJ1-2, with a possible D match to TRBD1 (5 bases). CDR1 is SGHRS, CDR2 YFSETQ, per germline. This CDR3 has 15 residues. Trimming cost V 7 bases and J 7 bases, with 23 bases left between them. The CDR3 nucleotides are TGCGCCAGCCGTTTATCCACTGGGACTGACACTGGCTACACCTTC. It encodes CASRLSTGTDTGYTF. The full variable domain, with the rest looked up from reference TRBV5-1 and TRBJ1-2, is KAGVTQTPRYLIKTRGQQVTLSCSPISGHRSVSWYQQTPGQGLQFLFEYFSETQRNKGNFPGRFSGRQFSNSRSEMNVSTLELGDSALYLCASRLSTGTDTGYTFGSGTRLTVV.

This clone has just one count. CDR3 residues: CASSSAGQGEYLGTDTQYF. DNA for the CDR3: TGTGCCAGCAGTTCGGCTGGACAGGGAGAATATTTGGGCACAGATACGCAGTATTTT. The chain has TRBV7-9 and TRBJ2-3, with 8 bases that match TRBD1. The CDR3 has 19 residues. Germline V gives CDR1 SEHNR, CDR2 FQNEAQ (reference sequence). Losses at the gene ends were 6 bases for V and 1 base for J; bases not matched to a gene: 18.

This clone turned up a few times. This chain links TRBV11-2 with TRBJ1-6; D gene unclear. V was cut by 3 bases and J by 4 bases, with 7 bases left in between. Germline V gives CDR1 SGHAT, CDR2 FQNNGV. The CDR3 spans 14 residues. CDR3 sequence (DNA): TGTGCCAGCAGCTTCGGGCTGTATAATTCACCCCTCCACTTT. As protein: CASSFGLYNSPLHF.

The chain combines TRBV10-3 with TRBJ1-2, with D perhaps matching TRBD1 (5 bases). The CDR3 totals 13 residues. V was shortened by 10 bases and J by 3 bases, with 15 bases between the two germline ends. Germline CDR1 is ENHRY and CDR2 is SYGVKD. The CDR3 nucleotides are TGTGCCACCGCGGCCAGGGCAGACTATGGCTACACCTTC. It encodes CATAARADYGYTF.

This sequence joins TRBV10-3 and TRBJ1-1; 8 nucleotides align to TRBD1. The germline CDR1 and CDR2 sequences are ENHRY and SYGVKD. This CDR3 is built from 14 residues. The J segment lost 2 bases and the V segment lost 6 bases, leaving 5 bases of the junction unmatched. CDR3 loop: CAISRQGTNTEAFF. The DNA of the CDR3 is TGTGCCATCAGCCGACAGGGGACTAACACTGAAGCTTTCTTT.

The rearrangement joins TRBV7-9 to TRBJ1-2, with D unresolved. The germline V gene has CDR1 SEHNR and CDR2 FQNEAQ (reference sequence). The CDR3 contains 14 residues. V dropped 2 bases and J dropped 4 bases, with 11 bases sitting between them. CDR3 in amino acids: CASSLSENTYGYTF. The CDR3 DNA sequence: TGTGCCAGCAGCTTATCAGAGAATACCTATGGCTACACCTTC.

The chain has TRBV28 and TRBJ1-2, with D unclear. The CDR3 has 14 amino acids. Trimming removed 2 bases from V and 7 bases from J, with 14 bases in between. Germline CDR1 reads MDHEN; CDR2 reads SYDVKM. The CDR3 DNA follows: TGTGCCAGCAGTTTAGGCGCCAGGCTCGGTGGCTACACCTTC. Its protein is CASSLGARLGGYTF.

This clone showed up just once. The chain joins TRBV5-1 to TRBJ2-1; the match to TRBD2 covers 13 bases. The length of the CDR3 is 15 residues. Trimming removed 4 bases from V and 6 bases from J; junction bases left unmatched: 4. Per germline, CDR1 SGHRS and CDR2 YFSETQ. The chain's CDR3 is CASSRTSGGSNEQFF. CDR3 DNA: TGCGCCAGCAGCCGGACTAGCGGGGGCTCCAATGAGCAGTTCTTC.

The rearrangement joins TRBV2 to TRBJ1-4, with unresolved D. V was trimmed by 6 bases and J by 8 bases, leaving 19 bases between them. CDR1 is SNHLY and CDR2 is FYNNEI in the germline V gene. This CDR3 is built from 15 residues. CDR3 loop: CASSGQRAVGEKLFF. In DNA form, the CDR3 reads TGTGCCAGCAGCGGGCAGAGAGCCGTGGGGGAAAAACTGTTTTTT. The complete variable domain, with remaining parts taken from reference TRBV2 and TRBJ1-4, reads EPEVTQTPSHQVTQMGQEVILRCVPISNHLYFYWYRQILGQKVEFLVSFYNNEISEKSEIFDDQFSVERPDGSNFTLKIRSTKLEDSAMYFCASSGQRAVGEKLFFGSGTQLSVL.

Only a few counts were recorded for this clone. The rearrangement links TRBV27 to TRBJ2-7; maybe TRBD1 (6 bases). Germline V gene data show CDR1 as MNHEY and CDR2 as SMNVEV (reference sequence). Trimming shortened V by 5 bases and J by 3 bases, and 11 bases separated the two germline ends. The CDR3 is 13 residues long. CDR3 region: CASSPGEFYEQYF. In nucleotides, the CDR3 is TGTGCCAGCAGTCCAGGGGAGTTCTACGAGCAGTACTTC.

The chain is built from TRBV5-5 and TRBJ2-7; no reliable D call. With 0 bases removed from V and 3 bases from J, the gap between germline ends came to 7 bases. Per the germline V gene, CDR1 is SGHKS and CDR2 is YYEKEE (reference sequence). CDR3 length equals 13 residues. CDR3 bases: TGTGCCAGCAGCTTGGGCCCAAACTACGAGCAGTACTTC. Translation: CASSLGPNYEQYF.

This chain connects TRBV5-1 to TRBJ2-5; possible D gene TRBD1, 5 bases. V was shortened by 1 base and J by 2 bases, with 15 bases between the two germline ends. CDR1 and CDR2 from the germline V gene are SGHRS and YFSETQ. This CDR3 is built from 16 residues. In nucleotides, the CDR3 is TGCGCCAGCAGCTTGTTTATTGAGACAGCGCAAGAGACCCAGTACTTC. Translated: CASSLFIETAQETQYF.

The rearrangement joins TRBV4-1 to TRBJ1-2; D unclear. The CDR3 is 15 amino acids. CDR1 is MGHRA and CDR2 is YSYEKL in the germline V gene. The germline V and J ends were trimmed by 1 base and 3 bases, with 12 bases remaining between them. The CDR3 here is CASSQVQHSYYGYTF. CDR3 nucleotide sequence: TGCGCCAGCAGCCAAGTTCAGCACTCCTACTATGGCTACACCTTC.

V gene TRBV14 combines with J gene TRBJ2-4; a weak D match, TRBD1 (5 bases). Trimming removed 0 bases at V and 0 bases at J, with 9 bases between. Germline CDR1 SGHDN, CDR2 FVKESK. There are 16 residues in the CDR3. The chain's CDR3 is CASSQDTRVAKNIQYF. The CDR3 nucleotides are TGTGCCAGCAGCCAAGATACCAGGGTAGCCAAAAACATTCAGTACTTC.

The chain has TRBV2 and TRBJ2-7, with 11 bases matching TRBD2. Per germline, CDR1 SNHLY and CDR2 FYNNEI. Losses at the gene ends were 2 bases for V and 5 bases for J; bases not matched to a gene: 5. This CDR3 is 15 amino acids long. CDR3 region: CASSEYASGRNEQYF. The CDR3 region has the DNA TGTGCCAGCAGTGAATATGCTAGCGGGAGGAACGAGCAGTACTTC.

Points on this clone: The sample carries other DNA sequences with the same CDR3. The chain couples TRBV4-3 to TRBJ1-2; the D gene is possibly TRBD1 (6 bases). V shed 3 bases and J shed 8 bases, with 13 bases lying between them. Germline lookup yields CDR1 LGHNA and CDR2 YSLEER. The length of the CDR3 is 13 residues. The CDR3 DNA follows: TGCGCCAGCAGCCAGGACACAGGGTTAGGCTACACCTTC. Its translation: CASSQDTGLGYTF.

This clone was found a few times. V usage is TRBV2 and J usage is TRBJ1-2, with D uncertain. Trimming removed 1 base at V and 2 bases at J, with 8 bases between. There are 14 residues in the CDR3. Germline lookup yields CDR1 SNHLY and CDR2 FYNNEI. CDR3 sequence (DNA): TGTGCCAGCAGTGAAGGGACCCCGAACTATGGCTACACCTTC. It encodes CASSEGTPNYGYTF.

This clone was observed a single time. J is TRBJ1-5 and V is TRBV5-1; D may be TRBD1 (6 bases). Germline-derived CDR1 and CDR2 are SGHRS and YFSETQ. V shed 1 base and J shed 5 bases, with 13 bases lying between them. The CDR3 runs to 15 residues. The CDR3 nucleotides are TGCGCCAGCAGCTTGATGGGGGGCGTGGATCAGCCCCAGCATTTT. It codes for CASSLMGGVDQPQHF.